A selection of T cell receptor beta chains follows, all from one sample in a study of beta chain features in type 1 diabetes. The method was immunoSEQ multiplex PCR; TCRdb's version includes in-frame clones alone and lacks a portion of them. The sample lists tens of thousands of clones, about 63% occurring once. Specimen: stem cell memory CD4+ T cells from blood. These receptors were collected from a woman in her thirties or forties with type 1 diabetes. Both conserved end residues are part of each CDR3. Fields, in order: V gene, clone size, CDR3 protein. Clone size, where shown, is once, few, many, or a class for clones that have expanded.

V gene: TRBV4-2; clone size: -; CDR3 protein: CASSQEASGGMDEQFF
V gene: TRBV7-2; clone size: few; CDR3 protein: CASSSTGPEYF
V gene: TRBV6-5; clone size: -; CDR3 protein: CASTPHEGAKTEAFF
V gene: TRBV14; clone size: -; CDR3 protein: CASSEGADYGYTF
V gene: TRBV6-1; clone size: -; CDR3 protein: CASRGDRAYQPQHF
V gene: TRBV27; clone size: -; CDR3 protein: CATSTGRITGELFF
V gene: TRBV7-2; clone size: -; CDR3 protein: CASSPRFSGANVLTF
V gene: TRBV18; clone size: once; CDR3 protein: CASSPSSGGYEQYF
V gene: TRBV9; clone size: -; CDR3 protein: CASSVEEGQGIETQYF
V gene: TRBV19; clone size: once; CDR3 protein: CASSIMRAGELFF
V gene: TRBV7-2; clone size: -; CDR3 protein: CASSLAGGTSGAYEQYF
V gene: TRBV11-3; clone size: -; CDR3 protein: CASSSTGEEAFF
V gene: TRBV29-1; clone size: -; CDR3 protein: CSLGTSGINEQFF
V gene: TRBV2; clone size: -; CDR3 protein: CASINTGTASGANVLTF
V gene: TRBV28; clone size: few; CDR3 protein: CASSLATGLETGELFF
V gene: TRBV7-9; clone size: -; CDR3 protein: CASSYSGGELFF
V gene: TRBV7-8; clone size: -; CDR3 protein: CASSLVLKGANEQYF